A selection of T cell receptor beta chains follows, all from one sample in a study of tumor-infiltrating lymphocytes in localized non-small cell lung cancer. The protocol was immunoSEQ multiplex PCR, while the TCRdb copy is restricted to in-frame clones and leaves out a portion. The table shows approximately 7,400 clones, with about three fifths occurring only once. The specimen sequenced was uninvolved lung tissue not adjacent to the tumor. The source is a human donor with non-small cell lung cancer. Both conserved end residues are part of each CDR3. The D gene is left open where the match is weak. Not every row has a clone size; where given, it reads once, few, many or a size class.

v_gene	d_gene	abundance	len	j_gene	CDR3aa	CDR3nt
TRBV7-9	TRBD1	NA	16	TRBJ2-2	CASSLGQGFSTGELFF	TGTGCCAGCAGCTTAGGACAGGGCTTCTCCACCGGGGAGCTGTTTTTT
TRBV6-5	TRBD1	NA	15	TRBJ1-5	CASSTSQGVPEPQHF	TGTGCCAGCAGTACTTCCCAGGGGGTTCCGGAGCCCCAGCATTTT
TRBV6-1	NA	NA	17	TRBJ2-7	CASSVGWGWRGNGEQYF	TGTGCCAGCAGTGTCGGTTGGGGCTGGAGGGGTAACGGCGAGCAGTACTTC
TRBV14	TRBD1	medium-sized	14	TRBJ1-2	CASTTGTGGDGYTF	TGTGCCAGCACTACCGGGACAGGGGGCGATGGCTACACCTTC
TRBV6-6	NA	NA	12	TRBJ2-1	CASRTPDRQQFF	TGTGCCAGCAGGACCCCGGACAGACAGCAGTTCTTC
TRBV23-1	TRBD2	NA	12	TRBJ2-5	CASPAGRETQYF	TGCGCCAGCCCAGCGGGGCGAGAGACCCAGTACTTC
TRBV30	NA	NA	14	TRBJ1-3	CAWNIGGYGNTIYF	TGTGCCTGGAACATTGGGGGGTACGGAAACACCATATATTTT
TRBV6-6	NA	NA	13	TRBJ1-5	CASTLIEVQPQHF	TGTGCCAGCACCCTGATAGAGGTTCAGCCCCAGCATTTT
TRBV19	NA	few	13	TRBJ2-1	CASSIRVRDGRFF	TGTGCCAGTAGTATAAGAGTGAGGGACGGCCGGTTCTTC
TRBV11-2	NA	NA	18	TRBJ1-2	CASSLNGDRGLPAQGYTF	TGTGCCAGCAGCTTGAACGGCGACCGGGGCCTACCGGCGCAGGGCTACACCTTC
TRBV25-1	NA	NA	13	TRBJ2-3	CASSAKAGDTQYF	TGTGCCAGCAGTGCAAAGGCTGGAGATACGCAGTATTTT
TRBV19	NA	NA	14	TRBJ2-7	CASSMGAGAREQYF	TGTGCCAGTAGTATGGGGGCGGGGGCGCGGGAGCAGTACTTC
TRBV18	TRBD1	few	14	TRBJ1-2	CASSPTGGVDGYTF	TGTGCCAGCTCACCGACAGGGGGGGTGGATGGCTACACCTTC
TRBV19	NA	large	15	TRBJ2-5	CASSIGSGVRETQYF	TGTGCCAGTAGTATAGGGTCAGGGGTGAGGGAGACCCAGTACTTC
TRBV5-8	NA	NA	15	TRBJ1-1	CASSPGAVGDTEAFF	TGTGCCAGCAGCCCCGGTGCGGTAGGGGACACTGAAGCTTTCTTT
TRBV5-1	NA	NA	13	TRBJ1-2	CASSSDGGYGYTF	TGCGCCAGCAGCTCAGATGGGGGCTATGGCTACACCTTC
TRBV10-1	NA	NA	15	TRBJ1-2	CASSESRGTNYGYTF	TGCGCCAGCAGTGAGTCTCGAGGGACTAACTATGGCTACACCTTC
TRBV6-6	NA	NA	15	TRBJ1-4	CASSSRTRINEKLFF	TGTGCCAGCAGTTCCCGGACTCGAATCAATGAAAAACTGTTTTTT
TRBV5-6	NA	NA	13	TRBJ2-7	CASSRRQAYEQYF	TGTGCCAGCAGCCGCAGGCAGGCCTACGAGCAGTACTTC